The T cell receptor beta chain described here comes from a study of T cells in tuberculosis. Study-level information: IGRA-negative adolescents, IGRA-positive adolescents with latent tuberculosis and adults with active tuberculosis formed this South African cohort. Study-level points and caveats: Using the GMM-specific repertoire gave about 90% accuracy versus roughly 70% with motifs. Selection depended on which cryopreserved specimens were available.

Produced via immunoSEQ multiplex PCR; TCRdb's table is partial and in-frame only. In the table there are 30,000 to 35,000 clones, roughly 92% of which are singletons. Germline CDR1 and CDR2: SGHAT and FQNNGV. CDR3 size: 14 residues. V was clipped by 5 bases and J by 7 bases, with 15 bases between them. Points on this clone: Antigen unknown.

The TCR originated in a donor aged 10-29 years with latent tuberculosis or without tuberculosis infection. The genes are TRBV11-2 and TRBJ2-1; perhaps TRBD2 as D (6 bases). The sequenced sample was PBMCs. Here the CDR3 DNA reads TGTGCCAGCAGCGCCTTACGCGGGGAAAATGAGCAGTTCTTC. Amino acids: CASSALRGENEQFF.